This entry is about one T cell receptor beta chain. Its antigen is not known. These data belong to a study of lymphopenia after photon versus proton radiotherapy. Germline values: CDR1 LGHNA, CDR2 YNFKEQ. V was cut by 0 bases and J by 8 bases, with 13 bases left in between. This CDR3 is 14 amino acids long. General study results and limits: A bigger post-nadir fall in TCR diversity correlated inversely with survival time in deceased patients. Only patients who died were analyzed for survival; proton advantage is unproven. Relative stability marked proton patients; photon patients lost diversity and naive cells. After the lymphocyte nadir, photon-treated repertoires showed oligoclonal expansion, especially of CD8+ Temra cells.

This table comes from immunoSEQ multiplex PCR, and its TCRdb copy is limited to in-frame clones, with some not included. The sample includes 150,000 to 200,000 clones, about 88% of them seen just once. V gene TRBV4-2 combines with J gene TRBJ1-2; TRBD1 might be the D (6 bases). The sequence was collected from a man over 45 with gastric cancer. The sequencing here drew on peripheral blood, taken from a patient treated with photon-based radiotherapy. CDR3: CASSQETGGGGYTF. The CDR3 DNA sequence: TGTGCCAGCAGCCAAGAGACAGGAGGTGGCGGCTACACCTTC.